This TCR beta chain appears in the sequencing data of a study of blood T cell repertoires in COVID-19. The CDR3 loop spans 16 amino acids. CDR1 is SEHNR and CDR2 is FQNEAQ in the germline V gene (reference sequence). The V end lost 5 bases, the J end lost 5 bases, and 19 bases lay between the germline ends. Clones were read by immunoSEQ multiplex PCR, and TCRdb kept only the in-frame ones, dropping some. In the table there are 120,000 or so clones, roughly 88% of which are singletons. This rearrangement joins TRBV7-9 to TRBJ2-1; perhaps TRBD2 as D (6 bases). This clonotype was sampled from a man aged 35-49 years with acute or convalescent COVID-19. The sequenced sample was peripheral blood. CDR3 DNA sequence: TGTGCCAGCAGCACCGGGACTGCCCCCCGGCACAATGAGCAGTTCTTC. Its translation: CASSTGTAPRHNEQFF.